This TCR beta chain was retrieved from a study of blood T cell repertoires in COVID-19. This clone was seen ten or more times. Generated by immunoSEQ multiplex PCR, the TCRdb table keeps only in-frame clones and is missing some. Among about 180,000 clones, roughly 84% were seen once, and the ten largest hold more than 9%. The CDR3 length is 11 residues. The germline gives CDR1 DFQATT, CDR2 SNEGSKA (reference sequence). The sample comprised peripheral blood. The chain employs TRBV20-1 and TRBJ2-1; 7 bases match TRBD1. This receptor was identified in an elderly woman with active or convalescent COVID-19. DNA for the CDR3: TGCAGGGGGACAGCTAACAATGAGCAGTTCTTC. This codes for CRGTANNEQFF.